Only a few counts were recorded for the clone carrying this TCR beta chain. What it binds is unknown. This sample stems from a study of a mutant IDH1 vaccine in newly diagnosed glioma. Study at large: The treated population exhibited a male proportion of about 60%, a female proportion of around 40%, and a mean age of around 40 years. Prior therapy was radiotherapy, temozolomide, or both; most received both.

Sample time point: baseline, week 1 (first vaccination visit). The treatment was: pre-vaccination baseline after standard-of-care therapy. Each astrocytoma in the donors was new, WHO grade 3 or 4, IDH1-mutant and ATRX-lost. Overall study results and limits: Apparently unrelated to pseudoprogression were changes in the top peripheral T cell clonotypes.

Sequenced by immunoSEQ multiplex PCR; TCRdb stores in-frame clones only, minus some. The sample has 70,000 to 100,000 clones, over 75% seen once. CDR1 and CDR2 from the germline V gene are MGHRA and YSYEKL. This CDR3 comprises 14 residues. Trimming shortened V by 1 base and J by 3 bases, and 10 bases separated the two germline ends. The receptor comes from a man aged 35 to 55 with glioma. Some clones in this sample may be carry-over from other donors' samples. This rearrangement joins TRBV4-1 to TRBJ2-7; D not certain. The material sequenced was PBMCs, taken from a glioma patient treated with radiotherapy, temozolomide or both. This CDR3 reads CASSQAAGLYEQYF. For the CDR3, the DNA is TGCGCCAGCAGCCAAGCCGCCGGGCTCTACGAGCAGTACTTC.